This T cell receptor (beta chain) was sequenced in a study of OX40 agonist ivuxolimab in advanced cancers. Generated by immunoSEQ multiplex PCR, the TCRdb table keeps only in-frame clones and is missing some. This sample has about 93,000 clones, with roughly 94% found just once. Germline CDR1 SGDLS, CDR2 YYNGEE. Trimming took 5 bases from V and 3 from J, leaving 9 bases between them. This CDR3 comprises 13 residues. This TCR was sampled from an adult with an advanced solid tumor such as melanoma, head and neck, liver or kidney cancer. The material sequenced was CD4+ or CD8+ T cells sorted from blood, taken in a trial of the OX40 agonist ivuxolimab. V usage is TRBV9 and J usage is TRBJ1-5; tentatively, D is TRBD1 (5 bases). CDR3 bases: TGTGCCAGCAGGGGAGGGGACAATCAGCCCCAGCATTTT. Amino acid sequence: CASRGGDNQPQHF.